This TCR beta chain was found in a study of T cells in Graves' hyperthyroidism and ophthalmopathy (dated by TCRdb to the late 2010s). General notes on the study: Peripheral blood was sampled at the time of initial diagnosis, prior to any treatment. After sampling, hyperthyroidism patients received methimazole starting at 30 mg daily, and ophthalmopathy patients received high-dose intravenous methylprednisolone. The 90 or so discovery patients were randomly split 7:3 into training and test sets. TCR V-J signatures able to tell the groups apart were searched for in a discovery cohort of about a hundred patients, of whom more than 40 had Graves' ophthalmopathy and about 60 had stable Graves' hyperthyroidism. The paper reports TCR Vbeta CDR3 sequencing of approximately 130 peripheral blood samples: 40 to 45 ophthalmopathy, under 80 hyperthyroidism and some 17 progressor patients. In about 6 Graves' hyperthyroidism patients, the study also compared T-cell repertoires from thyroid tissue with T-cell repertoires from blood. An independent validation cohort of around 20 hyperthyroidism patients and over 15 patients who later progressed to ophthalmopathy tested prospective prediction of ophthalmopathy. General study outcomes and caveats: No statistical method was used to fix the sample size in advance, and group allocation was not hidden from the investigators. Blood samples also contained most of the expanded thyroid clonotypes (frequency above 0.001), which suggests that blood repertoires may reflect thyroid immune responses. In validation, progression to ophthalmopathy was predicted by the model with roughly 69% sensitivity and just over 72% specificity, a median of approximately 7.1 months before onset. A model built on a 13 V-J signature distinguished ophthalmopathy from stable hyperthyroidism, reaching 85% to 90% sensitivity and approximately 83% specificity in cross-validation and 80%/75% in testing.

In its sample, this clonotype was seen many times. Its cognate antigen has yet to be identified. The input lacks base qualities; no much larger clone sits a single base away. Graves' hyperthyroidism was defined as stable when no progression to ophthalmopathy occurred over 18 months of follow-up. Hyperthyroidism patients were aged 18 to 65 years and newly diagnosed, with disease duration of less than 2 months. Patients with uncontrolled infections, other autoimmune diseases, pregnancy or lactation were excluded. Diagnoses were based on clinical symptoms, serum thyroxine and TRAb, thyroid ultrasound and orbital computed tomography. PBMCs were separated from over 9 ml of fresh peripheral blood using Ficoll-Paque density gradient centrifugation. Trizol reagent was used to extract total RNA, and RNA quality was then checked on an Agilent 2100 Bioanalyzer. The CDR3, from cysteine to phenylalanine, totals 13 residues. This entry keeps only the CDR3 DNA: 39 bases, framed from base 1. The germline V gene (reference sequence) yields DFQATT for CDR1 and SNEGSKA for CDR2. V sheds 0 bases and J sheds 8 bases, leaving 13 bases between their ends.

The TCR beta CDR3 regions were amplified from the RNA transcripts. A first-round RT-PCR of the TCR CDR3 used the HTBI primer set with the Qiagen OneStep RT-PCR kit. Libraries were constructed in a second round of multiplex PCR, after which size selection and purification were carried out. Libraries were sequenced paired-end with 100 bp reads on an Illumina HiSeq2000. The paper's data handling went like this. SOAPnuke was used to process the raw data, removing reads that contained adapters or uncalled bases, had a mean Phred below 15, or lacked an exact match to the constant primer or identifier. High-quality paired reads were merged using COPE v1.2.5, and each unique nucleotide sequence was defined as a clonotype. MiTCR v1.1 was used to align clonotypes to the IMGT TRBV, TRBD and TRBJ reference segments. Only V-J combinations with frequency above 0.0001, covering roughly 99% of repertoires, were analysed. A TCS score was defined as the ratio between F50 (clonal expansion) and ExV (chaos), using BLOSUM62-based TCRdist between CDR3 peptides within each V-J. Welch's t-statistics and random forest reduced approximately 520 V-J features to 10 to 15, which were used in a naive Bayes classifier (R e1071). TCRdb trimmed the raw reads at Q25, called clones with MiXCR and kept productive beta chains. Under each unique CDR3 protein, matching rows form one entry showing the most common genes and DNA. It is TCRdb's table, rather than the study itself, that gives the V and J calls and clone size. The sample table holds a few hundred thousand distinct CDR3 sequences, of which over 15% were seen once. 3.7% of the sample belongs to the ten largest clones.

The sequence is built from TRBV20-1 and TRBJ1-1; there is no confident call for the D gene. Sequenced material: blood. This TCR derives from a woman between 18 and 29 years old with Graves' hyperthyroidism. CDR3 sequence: CSARDPLRLEAFF. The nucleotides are TGCAGTGCTAGAGATCCCCTCAGGCTCGAAGCTTTCTTT.